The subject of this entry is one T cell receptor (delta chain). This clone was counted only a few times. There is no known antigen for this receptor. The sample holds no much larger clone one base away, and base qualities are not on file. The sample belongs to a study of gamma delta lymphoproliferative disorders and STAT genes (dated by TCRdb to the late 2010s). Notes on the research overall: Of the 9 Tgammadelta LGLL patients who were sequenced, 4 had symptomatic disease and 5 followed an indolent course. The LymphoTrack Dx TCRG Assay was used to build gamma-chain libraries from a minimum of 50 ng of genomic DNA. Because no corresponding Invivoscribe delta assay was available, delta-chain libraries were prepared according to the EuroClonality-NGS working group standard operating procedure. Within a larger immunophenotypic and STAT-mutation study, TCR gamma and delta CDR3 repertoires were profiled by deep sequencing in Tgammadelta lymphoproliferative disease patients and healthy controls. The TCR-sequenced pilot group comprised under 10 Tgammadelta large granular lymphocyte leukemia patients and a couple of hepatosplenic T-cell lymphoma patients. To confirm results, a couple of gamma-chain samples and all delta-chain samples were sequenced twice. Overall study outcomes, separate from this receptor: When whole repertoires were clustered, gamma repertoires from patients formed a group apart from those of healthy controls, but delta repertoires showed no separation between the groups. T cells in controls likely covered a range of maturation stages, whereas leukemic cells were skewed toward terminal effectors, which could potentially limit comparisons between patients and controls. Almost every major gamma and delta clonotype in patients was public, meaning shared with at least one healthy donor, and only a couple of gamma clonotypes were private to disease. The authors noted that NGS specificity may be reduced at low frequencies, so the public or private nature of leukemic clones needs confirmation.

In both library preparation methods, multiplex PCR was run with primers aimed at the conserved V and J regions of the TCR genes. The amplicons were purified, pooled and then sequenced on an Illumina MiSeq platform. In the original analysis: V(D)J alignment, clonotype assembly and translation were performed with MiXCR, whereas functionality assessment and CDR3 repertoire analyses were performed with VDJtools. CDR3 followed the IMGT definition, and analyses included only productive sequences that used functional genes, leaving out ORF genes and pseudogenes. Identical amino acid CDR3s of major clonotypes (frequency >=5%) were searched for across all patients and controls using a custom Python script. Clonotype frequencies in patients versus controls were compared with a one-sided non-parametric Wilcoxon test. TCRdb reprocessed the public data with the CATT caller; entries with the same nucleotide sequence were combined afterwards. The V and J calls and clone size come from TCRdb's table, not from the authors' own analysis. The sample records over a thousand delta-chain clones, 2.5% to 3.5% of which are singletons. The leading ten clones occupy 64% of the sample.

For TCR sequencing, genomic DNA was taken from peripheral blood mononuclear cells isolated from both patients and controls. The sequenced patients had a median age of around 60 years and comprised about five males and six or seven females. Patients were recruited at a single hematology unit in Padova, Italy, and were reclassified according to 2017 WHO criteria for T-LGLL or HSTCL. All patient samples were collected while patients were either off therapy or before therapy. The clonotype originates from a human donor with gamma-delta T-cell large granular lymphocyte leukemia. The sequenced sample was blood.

Here is the DNA: TGTGCTCTTGGGGAACGCGCGCCTTCCTACAGAATACGGGGGATACCAGGGGATGAGCTTATCTTT. Protein translation: CALGERAPSYRIRGIPGDELIF. The chain is assembled from TRDV1 and TRDJ1; the D gene is possibly TRDD2 or TRDD3, with 9 bases matching each. Including the terminal cysteine and phenylalanine, the CDR3 comprises 22 residues. Just CDR3 DNA is preserved here, 66 bases in frame from base 1. The germline V gene encodes CDR1 TSWWSYY and CDR2 QGS. The junction carries 44 bases between V and J, which are trimmed by 1 base and 14 bases respectively.